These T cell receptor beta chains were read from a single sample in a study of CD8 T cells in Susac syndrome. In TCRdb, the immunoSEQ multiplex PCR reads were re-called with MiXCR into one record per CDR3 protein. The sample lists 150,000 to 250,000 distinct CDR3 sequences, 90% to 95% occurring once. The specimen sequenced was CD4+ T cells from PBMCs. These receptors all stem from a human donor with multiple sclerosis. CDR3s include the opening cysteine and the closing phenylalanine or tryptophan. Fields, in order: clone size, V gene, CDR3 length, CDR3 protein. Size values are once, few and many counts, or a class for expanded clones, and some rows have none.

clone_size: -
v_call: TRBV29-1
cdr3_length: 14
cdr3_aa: CSVGGPETHNEQFF

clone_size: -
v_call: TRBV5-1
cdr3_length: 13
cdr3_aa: CASSDGSSYEQYF

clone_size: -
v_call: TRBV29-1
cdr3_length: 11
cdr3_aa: CSVTINYEQYF

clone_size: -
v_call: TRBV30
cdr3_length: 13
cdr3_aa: CACPTRSNTEAFF

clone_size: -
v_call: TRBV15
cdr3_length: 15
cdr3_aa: CATSRDRVTKNIQYF

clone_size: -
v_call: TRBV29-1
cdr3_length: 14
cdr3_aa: CSMAGTSVTDTQYF

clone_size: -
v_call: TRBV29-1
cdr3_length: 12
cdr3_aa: CSVGEGNEKLFF

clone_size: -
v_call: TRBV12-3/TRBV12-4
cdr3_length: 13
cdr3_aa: CASREQGENIQYF

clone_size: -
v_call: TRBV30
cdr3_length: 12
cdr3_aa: CAWTVSADTQYF

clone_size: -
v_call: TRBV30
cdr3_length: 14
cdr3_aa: CAWDTAPGANVLTF

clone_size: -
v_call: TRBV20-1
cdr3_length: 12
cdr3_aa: CSSSGQQETQYF

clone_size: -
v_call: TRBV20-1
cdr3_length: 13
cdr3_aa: CSAQQGSNSPLHF

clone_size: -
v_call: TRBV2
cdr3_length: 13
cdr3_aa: CASARDRESPLHF

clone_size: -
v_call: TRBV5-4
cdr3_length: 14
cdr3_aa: CASSLVASGGAQFF

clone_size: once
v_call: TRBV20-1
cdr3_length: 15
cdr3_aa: CSARRGGRGLYEQYF

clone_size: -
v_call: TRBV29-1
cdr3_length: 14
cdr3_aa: CSVQRGALTDTQYF

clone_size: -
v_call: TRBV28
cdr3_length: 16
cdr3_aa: CASRTPAGYSYNEQFF

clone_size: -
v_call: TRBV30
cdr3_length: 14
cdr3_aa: CAWSVGSSYNEQFF

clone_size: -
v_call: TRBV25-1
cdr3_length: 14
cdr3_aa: CASSEATPRDEQFF

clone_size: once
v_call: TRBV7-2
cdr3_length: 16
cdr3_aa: CASSLTSGSSTDTQYF

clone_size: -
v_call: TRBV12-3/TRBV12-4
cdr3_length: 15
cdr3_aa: CASSPSRGLNNEQFF

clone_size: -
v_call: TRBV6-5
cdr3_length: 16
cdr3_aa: CASSYSLAGWVNIQYF

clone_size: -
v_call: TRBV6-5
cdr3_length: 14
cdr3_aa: CASSYGGRNYGYTF

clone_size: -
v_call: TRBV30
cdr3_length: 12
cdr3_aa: CACVVHAGGQYF

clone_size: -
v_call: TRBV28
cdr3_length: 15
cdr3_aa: CASSFVTIWQETQYF

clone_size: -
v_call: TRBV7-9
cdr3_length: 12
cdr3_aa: CASSSGIREQYF

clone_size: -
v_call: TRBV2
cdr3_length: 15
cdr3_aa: CASSEQTGGGQPQHF

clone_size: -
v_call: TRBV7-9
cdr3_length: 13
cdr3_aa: CASSRDDSLILHF

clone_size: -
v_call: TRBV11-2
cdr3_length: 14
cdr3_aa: CASSNTGSYNEQFF

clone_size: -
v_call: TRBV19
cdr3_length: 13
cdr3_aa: CASSTTGYETQYF

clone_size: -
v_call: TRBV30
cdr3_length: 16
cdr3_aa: CAWRLAGASSYNEQFF

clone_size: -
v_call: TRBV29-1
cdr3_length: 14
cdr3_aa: CSVERQGGHYGYTF

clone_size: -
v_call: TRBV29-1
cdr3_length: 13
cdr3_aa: CSVEDRKNTEAFF

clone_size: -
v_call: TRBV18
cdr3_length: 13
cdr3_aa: CASSFGEGKEQYF

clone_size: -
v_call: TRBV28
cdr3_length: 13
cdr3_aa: CASSFRRRDEQFF

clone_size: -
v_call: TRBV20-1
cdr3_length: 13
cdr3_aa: CSAILAGIYEQYF

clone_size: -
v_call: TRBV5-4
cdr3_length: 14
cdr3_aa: CASSRDSLNEKLFF

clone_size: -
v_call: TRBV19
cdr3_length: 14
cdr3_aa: CASSRDRTGETQYF

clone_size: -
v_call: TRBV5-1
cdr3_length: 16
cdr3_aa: CASSPRTSGSPDTQYF

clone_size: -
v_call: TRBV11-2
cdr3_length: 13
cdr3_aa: CASNSLASAAQYF

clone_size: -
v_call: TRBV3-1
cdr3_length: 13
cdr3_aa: CASSHTDRGGYTF